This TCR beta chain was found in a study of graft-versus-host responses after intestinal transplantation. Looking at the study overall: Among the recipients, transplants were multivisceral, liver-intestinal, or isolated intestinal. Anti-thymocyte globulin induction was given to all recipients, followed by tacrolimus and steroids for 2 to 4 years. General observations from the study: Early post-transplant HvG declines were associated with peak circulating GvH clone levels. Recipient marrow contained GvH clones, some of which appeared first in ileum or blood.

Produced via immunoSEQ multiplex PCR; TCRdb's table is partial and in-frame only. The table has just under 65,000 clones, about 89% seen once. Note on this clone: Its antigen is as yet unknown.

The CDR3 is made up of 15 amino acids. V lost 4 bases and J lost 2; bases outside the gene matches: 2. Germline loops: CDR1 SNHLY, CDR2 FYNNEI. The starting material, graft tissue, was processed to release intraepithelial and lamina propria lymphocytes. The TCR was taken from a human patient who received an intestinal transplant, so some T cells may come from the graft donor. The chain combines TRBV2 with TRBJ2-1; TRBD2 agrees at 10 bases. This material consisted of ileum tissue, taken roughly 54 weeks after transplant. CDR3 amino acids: CASSVAGGPYNEQFF. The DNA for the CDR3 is TGTGCCAGCAGTGTAGCGGGGGGCCCCTACAATGAGCAGTTCTTC. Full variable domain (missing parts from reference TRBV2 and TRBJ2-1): EPEVTQTPSHQVTQMGQEVILRCVPISNHLYFYWYRQILGQKVEFLVSFYNNEISEKSEIFDDQFSVERPDGSNFTLKIRSTKLEDSAMYFCASSVAGGPYNEQFFGPGTRLTVL.